The T cell receptor beta chain under discussion was sequenced for a study of T cell changes during pregnancy in multiple sclerosis. This CDR3 is built from 14 residues. The germline CDR1 and CDR2 sequences are SGHRS and YFSETQ. Trimming cost V 4 bases and J 7 bases; bases outside gene matches: 5. The protocol was immunoSEQ multiplex PCR, while the TCRdb copy is restricted to in-frame clones and leaves out a portion. The profile shows fewer than 100,000 clones, around 89% of them singletons. The chain is built from TRBV5-1 and TRBJ2-4; 10 positions agree with TRBD1. Sequencing used peripheral blood, obtained before pregnancy. This sequence originates from a female donor with multiple sclerosis, enrolled in a pregnancy study. The CDR3 loop reads CASSRDRGLNIQYF. For the CDR3, the DNA is TGCGCCAGCAGCCGCGACAGGGGGCTTAACATTCAGTACTTC.